The 7 T cell receptor beta chains presented below share a single source sample, sequenced in a study of graft-versus-host responses after intestinal transplantation (TCRdb year 2021). Library preparation was by the immunoSEQ multiplex PCR assay. TCRdb mirrors the immuneACCESS table, restricted to in-frame sequences. Some clones are absent from its copies; in checked studies, under half trace to an unresolved V gene, and the reason for the others is unknown. The sample records some 15,000 clones, 90% to 95% of which are singletons. The ten largest clones add up to 0.6% to 0.85% of the sample. The sequences come from PBMCs, collected 9 days after transplant. The receptors were gathered from a human patient who received an intestinal transplant, so some T cells may come from the graft donor.

V and J are TRBV21-1 and TRBJ2-7. TRBV21-1 represents a pseudogene. This CDR3 has 11 residues. This chain's CDR3 is CASSKGGEQYF. The CDR3 nucleotides read TGTGCCAGCAGCAAAGGGGGCGAGCAGTACTTC.

The chain recombines TRBV2 with TRBJ1-2, with 8 positions matching TRBD1. The CDR3 has 13 amino acids. J was trimmed by 2 bases and V by 6 bases; bases with no gene match: 2. Germline-derived CDR1 and CDR2 are SNHLY and FYNNEI. CDR3 residues: CASSAGGNYGYTF. As DNA, the CDR3 is TGTGCCAGCAGCGCAGGGGGCAACTATGGCTACACCTTC.

The chain employs TRBV7-9 and TRBJ2-1, with TRBD1 identical over 11 bases. The germline gives CDR1 SEHNR, CDR2 FQNEAQ (reference sequence). J lost 6 bases, V lost 4 bases, and 5 bases had no gene match. The CDR3 totals 15 residues. The DNA of the CDR3 is TGTGCCAGCAGCTCGTACGGGACAGGGGGCAATGAGCAGTTCTTC. This gives the protein CASSSYGTGGNEQFF.

The chain couples TRBV5-1 to TRBJ2-7, with no clear D. Looked up from germline, CDR1 is SGHRS and CDR2 is YFSETQ. The CDR3 extends over 13 amino acids. V was trimmed by 1 base and J by 6 bases, leaving 11 bases between them. The CDR3 coding sequence is TGCGCCAGCAGCTTGACTGGTGGCGGCGAGCAGTACTTC. This encodes CASSLTGGGEQYF.

The chain joins TRBV9 to TRBJ2-2, with 10 bases matching TRBD2. Trimming removed 4 bases from V and 6 bases from J; junction bases left unmatched: 6. In germline, CDR1 is SGDLS, CDR2 YYNGEE. This CDR3 contains 15 residues. The CDR3 is CASSPSGRIPGELFF. The DNA of the CDR3 is TGTGCCAGCAGCCCTAGCGGGAGAATCCCCGGGGAGCTGTTTTTT.

V usage is TRBV13 and J usage is TRBJ1-1, with D unclear. V lost 6 bases, J lost 7 bases, and 12 bases lay in between. The germline gives CDR1 PRHDT, CDR2 FYEKMQ (reference sequence). CDR3 length equals 12 residues. This chain's CDR3 is CASSFQGREAFF. CDR3 nucleotides: TGTGCCAGCAGTTTCCAAGGACGTGAAGCTTTCTTT.

V usage is TRBV6-1 and J usage is TRBJ1-1; no clear D gene. The CDR3 length is 14 residues. The ends were cut back, 2 bases at V and 11 bases at J, with 18 bases in the middle. Germline V gene sequence: CDR1 MNHNS, CDR2 SASEGT. The CDR3 nucleotides are TGTGCCAGCAGTGAAAAGGGATTGGGGATGGCGGCTTTCTTT. Protein product: CASSEKGLGMAAFF.